Following are 22 T cell receptor beta chains from one sample sequenced in a study of cytomegalovirus exposure and HLA in healthy donors. Both 60 Vbeta primers and 13 Jbeta primers went into the PCR. The data were produced by immunoSEQ multiplex PCR, yet TCRdb's version contains in-frame clones alone and is incomplete. In the table there are 65,000 to 85,000 clones, 65% to 85% of which are singletons. The specimen sequenced was PBMCs. These receptors were collected from a man aged 60 to 75 in good health and CMV-seropositive.

This chain connects TRBV6-6 to TRBJ1-2; D is perhaps TRBD1 (5 bases). Germline lookup yields CDR1 MNHNY and CDR2 SVGAGI (reference sequence). The CDR3 runs 13 residues. The V gene lost 2 bases and the J gene lost 8 bases, with 12 bases spanning the gap. CDR3 region: CASSYGSGEGYTF. The CDR3 nucleotides are TGTGCCAGCAGTTACGGCTCGGGGGAAGGCTACACCTTC.

This clone appeared a single time. V and J are TRBV10-2 and TRBJ2-2, with TRBD2 identical over 7 bases. Trimming took 0 bases from V and 6 from J; bases not matched to a gene: 7. CDR1 is WSHSY, CDR2 SAAADI, per germline. The CDR3 loop spans 16 amino acids. CDR3 sequence (DNA): TGCGCCAGCAGTGAGTCGCAGGGTCGGGGGGCCGGGGAGCTGTTTTTT. Amino acids: CASSESQGRGAGELFF.

V usage is TRBV5-1 and J usage is TRBJ2-5, with D uncertain. Germline lookup yields CDR1 SGHRS and CDR2 YFSETQ. The CDR3 consists of 15 residues. The germline V and J ends were trimmed by 3 bases and 0 bases, with 12 bases remaining between them. CDR3 DNA sequence: TGCGCCAGCAGCTCCCTCCCCGGGTACCAAGAGACCCAGTACTTC. It codes for CASSSLPGYQETQYF.

The rearrangement uses TRBV29-1 and TRBJ2-1; 7 bases agree with TRBD1. Unmatched junction bases numbered 11, after V lost 5 bases and J lost 4 bases. Germline values: CDR1 SQVTM, CDR2 ANQGSEA. The CDR3 has 15 residues. The CDR3 DNA is TGCAGCGTTAAACGGGGACAGAGCTTTTACAATGAGCAGTTCTTC. Its protein is CSVKRGQSFYNEQFF.

The chain carries TRBV7-2 and TRBJ2-5; 9 positions match TRBD2. Germline V CDR1 and CDR2: SGHTA, FQGNSA. The CDR3 sequence is 15 residues long. Losses at the gene ends were 5 bases for V and 1 base for J; bases not matched to a gene: 5. CDR3 amino acids: CASSLSGGPQETQYF. The DNA of the CDR3 is TGTGCCAGCAGCCTTAGCGGGGGACCCCAAGAGACCCAGTACTTC.

CDR3 amino acids: CASSFGTLNEQYF. In nucleotides, the CDR3 is TGTGCCAGCAGTTTCGGGACACTCAACGAGCAGTACTTC. The rearrangement links TRBV6-5 to TRBJ2-7; D may be TRBD1 (6 bases). V was clipped by 4 bases and J by 5 bases, with 12 bases between them. The germline V gene encodes CDR1 MNHEY and CDR2 SVGAGI. The CDR3 sequence is 13 residues long.

The chain has TRBV7-6 and TRBJ1-4; D perhaps matches TRBD1 (5 bases). The V gene's germline CDR1 is SGHVS and CDR2 FNYEAQ. V lost 5 bases to trimming and J lost 8 bases, with 21 bases between them. There are 16 residues in the CDR3. In DNA, the CDR3 is TGTGCCAGCAGCCTCTTTGGGGGGGAGGAAGAAGAAAAACTGTTTTTT. Protein: CASSLFGGEEEEKLFF.

This sequence joins TRBV6-5 and TRBJ2-7; possibly TRBD1 for D (6 bases). Germline CDR1 and CDR2: MNHEY and SVGAGI. V was clipped by 6 bases and J by 5 bases, with 20 bases between them. The CDR3 runs 15 residues. CDR3 DNA sequence: TGTGCCAGCAGCCGAACAGGGTACTCCTCTGACGAGCAGTACTTC. Translation: CASSRTGYSSDEQYF.

V is TRBV5-1 and J is TRBJ2-5, with TRBD1 as a possible D gene (6 bases). The CDR3 spans 14 residues. CDR1 is SGHRS and CDR2 is YFSETQ in the germline V gene. V lost 1 base to trimming and J lost 4 bases, with 11 bases between them. CDR3 loop: CASSLHRDIETQYF. For the CDR3, the DNA is TGCGCCAGCAGCTTGCACAGGGACATAGAGACCCAGTACTTC.

This clone came up a few times. The chain combines TRBV4-3 with TRBJ1-2; weak D call: TRBD1 (6 bases). The CDR3 is 16 amino acids. Germline V lookup: CDR1 LGHNA, CDR2 YSLEER. Trimming left V 0 bases short and J 0 bases short, with 11 bases between. CDR3 sequence (DNA): TGCGCCAGCAGCCAAGAAGGACAGTTTCCTAACTATGGCTACACCTTC. It is translated as CASSQEGQFPNYGYTF.

The chain employs TRBV9 and TRBJ2-5; D possibly corresponds to TRBD1 (6 bases). CDR1 and CDR2 from the germline V gene are SGDLS and YYNGEE. Deletions cut 0 bases from V and 7 bases from J, with 16 bases between. The CDR3 extends over 15 amino acids. The DNA for the CDR3 is TGTGCCAGCAGCGTAGAGGCAGGGGCTACAGCGACCCAGTACTTC. This codes for CASSVEAGATATQYF.

This chain connects TRBV7-2 to TRBJ1-5; D is ambiguous. CDR1 is SGHTA and CDR2 is FQGNSA in the germline V gene. Trimming cost V 5 bases and J 3 bases, with 8 bases left between them. CDR3 length: 13 amino acids. CDR3 coding DNA: TGTGCCAGCAGCCTGTGGGCCAATCAGCCCCAGCATTTT. Encoded protein: CASSLWANQPQHF.

This rearrangement joins TRBV7-6 to TRBJ1-5; TRBD1 is a possible D gene (6 bases). From germline, CDR1 is SGHVS and CDR2 FNYEAQ. This CDR3 is built from 18 residues. The V end lost 2 bases, the J end lost 7 bases, and 24 bases lay between the germline ends. This chain's CDR3 is CASSLLAPSQGFAQPQHF. Here the CDR3 DNA reads TGTGCCAGCAGCTTATTAGCGCCCAGCCAGGGGTTCGCACAGCCCCAGCATTTT.

To note about this clone: This sample also contains other DNA sequences that code for the same CDR3. The V call is TRBV5-1, the J call TRBJ2-7, with D perhaps matching TRBD2 (5 bases). CDR3 length: 13 amino acids. The V gene's germline CDR1 is SGHRS and CDR2 YFSETQ. V lost 4 bases and J 2 bases, leaving 10 bases between the germline ends. The CDR3, as DNA: TGCGCCAGCAGCAGAGGGCAGGCCTACGAGCAGTACTTC. This sequence encodes CASSRGQAYEQYF.

The chain employs TRBV27 and TRBJ1-1; D may be TRBD1 (5 bases). Germline CDR1 is MNHEY and CDR2 is SMNVEV (reference sequence). The V gene lost 6 bases and the J gene lost 0 bases, with 11 bases spanning the gap. The length of the CDR3 is 14 residues. The CDR3 protein is CASSPTAMNTEAFF. The CDR3, as DNA: TGTGCCAGCAGCCCGACAGCCATGAACACTGAAGCTTTCTTT.

V usage is TRBV7-2 and J usage is TRBJ1-2; maybe TRBD1 (5 bases). Germline CDR1 is SGHTA and CDR2 is FQGNSA. Trimming removed 3 bases from V and 7 bases from J, with 18 bases in between. The CDR3 sequence is 15 residues long. The CDR3 here is CASSFGGDRQRGYTF. The CDR3 region has the DNA TGTGCCAGCAGCTTTGGGGGGGACCGGCAACGTGGCTACACCTTC. The full variable domain, its missing parts supplied by reference TRBV7-2 and TRBJ1-2, is GAGVSQSPSNKVTEKGKDVELRCDPISGHTALYWYRQSLGQGLEFLIYFQGNSAPDKSGLPSDRFSAERTGGSVSTLTIQRTQQEDSAVYLCASSFGGDRQRGYTFGSGTRLTVV.

This chain uses TRBV6-5 with TRBJ2-2; 7 bases match TRBD1. Germline CDR1 MNHEY, CDR2 SVGAGI. CDR3 length: 15 amino acids. The V and J ends lost 5 bases and 2 bases, in that order; junction bases with no gene match: 5. The CDR3 bases are TGTGCCAGCAGTCTTTACAGGGGAAACACCGGGGAGCTGTTTTTT. Residues: CASSLYRGNTGELFF.

This clone appeared a few times. This is likely an artifact of a read error, given a far larger clone one base away. The chain is built from TRBV28 and TRBJ2-7; 11 bases fit TRBD2. The CDR3 consists of 16 residues. Per the germline V gene, CDR1 is MDHEN and CDR2 is SYDVKM. After removal of 5 bases from V and 7 bases from J, the junction contained 13 bases not matched to a gene. The CDR3 loop reads CASSLPGLAEGDEQYF. The CDR3 DNA reads as TGTGCCAGCAGTCTACCGGGACTAGCGGAGGGAGATGAGCAGTACTTC.

The chain couples TRBV18 to TRBJ2-5; the D gene is possibly TRBD2 (5 bases). V lost 2 bases and J lost 2, with 9 bases in between. Germline loops: CDR1 KGHSH, CDR2 LQKENI. CDR3 length: 14 residues. The CDR3 sequence is CASSPTEGQETQYF. The DNA of the CDR3 is TGTGCCAGCTCACCAACCGAGGGACAAGAGACCCAGTACTTC.

This clone was picked up one time. One end of the junction does not line up with germline, which may come from a read error. The rearrangement links TRBV13 to TRBJ1-1; no firm D call. The germline CDR1 and CDR2 sequences are PRHDT and FYEKMQ (reference sequence). This CDR3 contains 14 residues. Written as DNA, the CDR3 is TGTGCCAGCAGTTTAGGTCCGCCCGGCACTGAAGCTTTCTTT. This sequence encodes CASSLGPPGTEAFF.

The V and J genes are TRBV5-4 and TRBJ2-5; a weak D match, TRBD2 (5 bases). The V and J ends lost 0 bases and 4 bases respectively, with 10 bases between them. This CDR3 region has 14 residues. Per germline, CDR1 SGHNT and CDR2 YYREEE (reference sequence). The CDR3 protein is CASSLDPSRETQYF. The CDR3 DNA sequence: TGTGCCAGCAGCTTGGATCCTAGCCGAGAGACCCAGTACTTC. Together with reference TRBV5-4 and TRBJ2-5, the CDR3 gives the full variable domain: ETGVTQSPTHLIKTRGQQVTLRCSSQSGHNTVSWYQQALGQGPQFIFQYYREEENGRGNFPPRFSGLQFPNYSSELNVNALELDDSALYLCASSLDPSRETQYFGPGTRLLVL.

The chain links TRBV19 to TRBJ2-3, with 9 bases lining up with TRBD1. CDR1 LNHDA and CDR2 SQIVND come from the germline V gene (reference sequence). The CDR3 runs to 12 residues. V shed 8 bases and J 6 bases; nucleotides not matched to a gene: 3. CDR3 nucleotides: TGTGCCAGTGGCACAGGGGGCGATACGCAGTATTTT. It specifies CASGTGGDTQYF.